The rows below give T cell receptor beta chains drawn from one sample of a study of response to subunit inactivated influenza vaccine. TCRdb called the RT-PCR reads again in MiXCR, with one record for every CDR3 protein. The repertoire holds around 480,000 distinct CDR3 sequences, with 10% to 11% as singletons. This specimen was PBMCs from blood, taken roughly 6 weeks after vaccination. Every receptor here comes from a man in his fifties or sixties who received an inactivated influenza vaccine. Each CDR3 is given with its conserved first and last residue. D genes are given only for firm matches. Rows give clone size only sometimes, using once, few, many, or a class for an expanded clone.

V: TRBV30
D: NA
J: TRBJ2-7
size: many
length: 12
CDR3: CAWSGGSYVQYF
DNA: TGTGCCTGGAGTGGTGGGAGCTACGTGCAGTACTTC

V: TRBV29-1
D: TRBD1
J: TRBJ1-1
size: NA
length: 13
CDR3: CSVAQGGNTEAFF
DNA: TGCAGCGTTGCCCAGGGGGGAAACACTGAAGCTTTCTTT

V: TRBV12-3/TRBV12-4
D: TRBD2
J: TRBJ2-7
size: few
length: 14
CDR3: CASTRAGGRYEQYF
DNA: TGTGCCAGCACACGAGCGGGAGGGCGGTACGAGCAGTACTTC

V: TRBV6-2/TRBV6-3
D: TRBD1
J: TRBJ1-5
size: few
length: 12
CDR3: CASSGQDQPQHF
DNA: TGTGCCAGCAGTGGACAGGATCAGCCCCAGCATTTT

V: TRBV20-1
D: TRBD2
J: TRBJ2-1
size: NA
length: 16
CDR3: CSARYSGGILYNEQFF
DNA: TGCAGTGCTAGATACAGCGGGGGAATCTTGTACAATGAGCAGTTCTTC

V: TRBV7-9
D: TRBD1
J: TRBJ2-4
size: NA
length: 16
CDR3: CASSRQGTGAKNIQYF
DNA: TGTGCCAGCAGCCGACAGGGGACCGGCGCCAAAAACATTCAGTACTTC

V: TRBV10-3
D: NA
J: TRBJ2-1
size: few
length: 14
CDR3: CAISDNFAYNEQFF
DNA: TGTGCCATCAGTGACAACTTTGCCTACAATGAGCAGTTCTTC

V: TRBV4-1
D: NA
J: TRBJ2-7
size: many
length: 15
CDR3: CASSQRVAGFYEQYF
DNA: TGCGCCAGCAGCCAGCGTGTGGCAGGTTTCTACGAGCAGTACTTC

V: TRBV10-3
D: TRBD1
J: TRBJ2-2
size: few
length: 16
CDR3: CAIGDGDRVNTGELFF
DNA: TGTGCCATCGGTGACGGGGACAGGGTTAATACCGGGGAGCTGTTTTTT

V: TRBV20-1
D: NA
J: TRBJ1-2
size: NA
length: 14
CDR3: CSARAWGGAGGYTF
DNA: TGCAGTGCTAGAGCCTGGGGCGGGGCGGGTGGCTACACCTTC

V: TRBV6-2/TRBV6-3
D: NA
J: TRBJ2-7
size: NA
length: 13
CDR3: CASRPRVSYEQYF
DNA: TGTGCCAGCAGGCCGCGGGTCTCCTACGAGCAGTACTTC

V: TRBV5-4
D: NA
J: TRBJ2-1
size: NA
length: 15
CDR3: CASSLLEVSYNEQFF
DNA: TGTGCCAGCAGCTTGTTGGAGGTTTCCTACAATGAGCAGTTCTTC

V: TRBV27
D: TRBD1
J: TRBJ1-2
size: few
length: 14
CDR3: CASSLSGGRDGYTF
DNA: TGTGCCAGCAGTTTATCAGGGGGCAGAGATGGCTACACCTTC

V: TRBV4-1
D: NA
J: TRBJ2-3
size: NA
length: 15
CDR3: CASSQRTPRADTQYF
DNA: TGCGCCAGCAGCCAAAGGACGCCTCGGGCAGATACGCAGTATTTT

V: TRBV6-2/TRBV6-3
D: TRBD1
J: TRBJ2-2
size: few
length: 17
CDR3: CASSHHRGRGGTGELFF
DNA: TGTGCCAGCAGTCATCACAGGGGGCGCGGCGGCACCGGGGAGCTGTTTTTT

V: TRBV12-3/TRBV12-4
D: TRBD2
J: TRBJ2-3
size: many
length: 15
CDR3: CASSFTGGPGDTQYF
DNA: TGTGCCAGCAGTTTTACGGGGGGGCCCGGTGATACGCAGTATTTT

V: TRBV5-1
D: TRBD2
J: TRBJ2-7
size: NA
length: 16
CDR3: CASSLPSGSFSYEQYF
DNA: TGCGCCAGCAGCTTGCCTAGCGGGAGTTTTTCCTACGAGCAGTACTTC

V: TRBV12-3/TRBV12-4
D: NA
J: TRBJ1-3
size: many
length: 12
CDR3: CASRGNGNTIYF
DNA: TGTGCCAGCAGGGGGAATGGAAACACCATATATTTT

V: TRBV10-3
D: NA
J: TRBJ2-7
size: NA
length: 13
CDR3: CAITGSPGYEQYF
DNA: TGTGCCATCACTGGGTCTCCCGGCTACGAGCAGTACTTC

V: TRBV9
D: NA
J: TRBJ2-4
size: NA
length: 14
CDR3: CASSPEGAKNIQYF
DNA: TGTGCCAGCAGCCCAGAGGGTGCCAAAAACATTCAGTACTTC

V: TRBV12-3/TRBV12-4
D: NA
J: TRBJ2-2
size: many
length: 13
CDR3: CASSPGNTGELFF
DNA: TGTGCCAGCAGTCCCGGGAACACCGGGGAGCTGTTTTTT

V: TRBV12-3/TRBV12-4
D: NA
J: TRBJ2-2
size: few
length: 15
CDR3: CASRLGATNTGELFF
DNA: TGTGCCAGCAGACTCGGGGCCACGAACACCGGGGAGCTGTTTTTT

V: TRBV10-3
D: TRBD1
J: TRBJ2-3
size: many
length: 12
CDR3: CAIGTGTDTQYF
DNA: TGTGCCATCGGGACAGGGACTGATACGCAGTATTTT

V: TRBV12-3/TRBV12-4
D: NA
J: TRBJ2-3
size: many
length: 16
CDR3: CASSNPRRGNTDTQYF
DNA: TGTGCCAGCAGCAATCCACGGCGGGGAAACACAGATACGCAGTATTTT